This TCR beta chain emerged from a study of regulatory T cells in long-lasting Graves disease. General study findings and limits: Persistent Graves' patients possessed reduced TCR diversity relative to recently diagnosed ones. Having only a small sample size may have limited accuracy. Persistent disease preferred TRBV28, TRBJ1-2 and TRBJ2-5; new disease, TRBV20-1 and TRBJ2-1.

Relying on iRepertoire HTBI primers and Arm-PCR of CDR3 regions, the team built TCR beta libraries. In TCRdb, the multiplex PCR reads were re-called with MiXCR into one record per CDR3 protein. The sample includes some 250,000 distinct CDR3 sequences, 20% to 25% of them seen just once. Details on this clonotype: No antigen is known for it.

This CDR3 is 15 amino acids long. CDR1 and CDR2 (germline): SGHTA, FQGNSA. Losses at the gene ends were 5 bases for V and 5 bases for J; bases not matched to a gene: 12. Time point here: newly diagnosed GD, antithyroid drugs for less than 3 months. Extracted RNA from PBMCs served as the source of the TCR library. The chain recombines TRBV7-2 with TRBJ2-7, with 7 nucleotides matching TRBD2. Sample: peripheral blood mononuclear cells (PBMCs), taken at new diagnosis, from a patient treated with antithyroid drugs. The TCR was taken from a female donor with Graves disease. CDR3 nucleotide sequence: TGTGCCAGCAGCCCACCTGGCGGGGGATACGACGAGCAGTACTTC. It specifies CASSPPGGGYDEQYF.